These T cell receptor beta chains were read from a single sample in a study of blood T cell repertoires in COVID-19. Here immunoSEQ multiplex PCR was the method, and the copy in TCRdb shows in-frame clones only, minus some. The table includes over 150,000 clones, more than 85% detected once. Material: peripheral blood. These receptors all come from a man in his thirties or forties with acute or convalescent COVID-19. CDR3s include the opening cysteine and the closing phenylalanine or tryptophan. Each record gives: D gene, V gene, J gene, clone size, CDR3 protein, CDR3 DNA. The D gene is left open where the match is weak. The size entry is marked missing in some rows and otherwise reads once, few, many or a size class.

D gene: TRBD2; V gene: TRBV28; J gene: TRBJ2-1; clone size: NA; CDR3 protein: CASSHPSSGSKDEQFF; CDR3 DNA: TGTGCCAGCAGCCATCCCTCTAGCGGGAGTAAGGATGAGCAGTTCTTC
D gene: NA; V gene: TRBV5-1; J gene: TRBJ2-3; clone size: NA; CDR3 protein: CASSWGRSTDTQYF; CDR3 DNA: TGCGCCAGCAGCTGGGGGCGAAGCACAGATACGCAGTATTTT
D gene: TRBD2; V gene: TRBV24-1; J gene: TRBJ2-3; clone size: NA; CDR3 protein: CATGTSGSRTDTQYF; CDR3 DNA: TGTGCCACCGGGACTAGCGGGAGCCGCACAGATACGCAGTATTTT
D gene: NA; V gene: TRBV25-1; J gene: TRBJ2-4; clone size: NA; CDR3 protein: CASSDLSGQNIQYF; CDR3 DNA: TGTGCCAGCAGTGATTTAAGCGGGCAAAACATTCAGTACTTC
D gene: TRBD1; V gene: TRBV18; J gene: TRBJ1-2; clone size: NA; CDR3 protein: CASSPPGQYGYTF; CDR3 DNA: TGTGCCAGCTCACCCCCGGGACAGTATGGCTACACCTTC
D gene: NA; V gene: TRBV11-2; J gene: TRBJ1-1; clone size: few; CDR3 protein: CASSPLVVNTEAFF; CDR3 DNA: TGTGCCAGCAGCCCATTAGTGGTAAACACTGAAGCTTTCTTT
D gene: NA; V gene: TRBV19; J gene: TRBJ2-1; clone size: NA; CDR3 protein: CASSFGRGYNEQFF; CDR3 DNA: TGTGCCAGTAGTTTCGGGAGAGGGTACAATGAGCAGTTCTTC
D gene: TRBD2; V gene: TRBV14; J gene: TRBJ2-1; clone size: NA; CDR3 protein: CASSQGAGWEGAYNEQFF; CDR3 DNA: TGTGCCAGCAGCCAAGGTGCGGGGTGGGAGGGCGCCTACAATGAGCAGTTCTTC
D gene: TRBD2; V gene: TRBV5-5; J gene: TRBJ2-1; clone size: NA; CDR3 protein: CASSSFSGGTYNEQFF; CDR3 DNA: TGTGCCAGCAGCTCTTTCTCGGGGGGGACCTACAATGAGCAGTTCTTC
D gene: NA; V gene: TRBV6-5; J gene: TRBJ1-6; clone size: few; CDR3 protein: CASSWAAMNSPLHF; CDR3 DNA: TGTGCCAGCAGTTGGGCAGCTATGAATTCACCCCTCCACTTT
D gene: TRBD1; V gene: TRBV7-2; J gene: TRBJ2-7; clone size: NA; CDR3 protein: CASSLGRQGSYEQYF; CDR3 DNA: TGTGCCAGCAGCTTAGGCCGACAGGGGTCCTACGAGCAGTACTTC
D gene: NA; V gene: TRBV28; J gene: TRBJ1-3; clone size: NA; CDR3 protein: CACRSGASGNTIYF; CDR3 DNA: TGTGCCTGCCGAAGCGGGGCCTCTGGAAACACCATATATTTT
D gene: NA; V gene: TRBV19; J gene: TRBJ1-3; clone size: few; CDR3 protein: CASRNIPGVNTIYF; CDR3 DNA: TGTGCCAGTCGCAATATTCCCGGAGTAAACACCATATATTTT
D gene: NA; V gene: TRBV28; J gene: TRBJ1-1; clone size: NA; CDR3 protein: CASSLGQRAFF; CDR3 DNA: TGTGCCAGCAGCCTCGGACAGAGGGCTTTCTTT
D gene: NA; V gene: TRBV6-6; J gene: TRBJ2-7; clone size: NA; CDR3 protein: CASSYLASSTYEQYF; CDR3 DNA: TGTGCCAGCAGTTACTTGGCTAGCTCCACCTACGAGCAGTACTTC
D gene: NA; V gene: TRBV21-1; J gene: TRBJ2-7; clone size: NA; CDR3 protein: CASSTSKQGAGEQYF; CDR3 DNA: TGTGCCAGCAGCACCTCTAAACAGGGGGCGGGTGAGCAGTACTTC
D gene: TRBD2; V gene: TRBV6-2/TRBV6-3; J gene: TRBJ2-7; clone size: NA; CDR3 protein: CAPSFALAGGRSEQYF; CDR3 DNA: TGTGCCCCCAGTTTTGCTCTGGCGGGGGGGCGAAGCGAGCAGTACTTC